This TCR beta chain is drawn from a study of spatial heterogeneity in lung cancer. About the study: The follow-up PBMC samples were sequenced whenever they were available. The median time to follow-up was approximately 2 years after resection. Each distinct TCR and UMI combination averaged more than ten appearances in raw reads.

In TCRdb, the 5' RACE reads were re-called with MiXCR into one record per CDR3 protein. The table has 35,000 to 45,000 distinct CDR3 sequences, approximately 24% seen once. Regarding time point: blood at routine non-recurrence follow-up after resection. Whole RNA, which was extracted from tumor, nontumor lung tissue or frozen PBMC, was sequenced without any cell sorting. The receptor's source is a female donor with early-stage non-small cell lung cancer. Here the sequenced sample was PBMCs, taken at follow-up.

The CDR3 protein is CASSRVLGRTGELFF. Here the CDR3 DNA reads TGTGCCAGCAGCCGAGTGTTGGGACGCACCGGGGAGCTGTTTTTT. V usage is TRBV5-6 and J usage is TRBJ2-2; D possibly matches TRBD1 or TRBD2 (5 bases each). Germline V gene data show CDR1 as SGHDT and CDR2 as YYEEEE. This CDR3 has 15 amino acids. V lost 4 bases and J 4 bases, leaving 14 bases between the germline ends.